The sequence of this T cell receptor (beta chain) was determined in a study of cytomegalovirus exposure and HLA in healthy donors. The PCR ran on 60 Vbeta and 13 Jbeta primers. Generated by immunoSEQ multiplex PCR, the TCRdb table keeps only in-frame clones and is missing some. Of about 120,000 clones in the sample, around 78% were seen once. V was pared by 0 bases and J by 7 bases, with 11 bases between. The CDR3 is made up of 14 amino acids. CDR1 and CDR2 (germline): SGHNT, YYREEE (reference sequence). What was sequenced was PBMCs. The chain couples TRBV5-4 to TRBJ2-1; TRBD2 is a possible D gene (6 bases). The origin of this receptor is a woman in her twenties or thirties in good health and CMV-seropositive. The CDR3 region is CASSLAGRGNEQFF. The CDR3 coding sequence is TGTGCCAGCAGCTTGGCCGGACGGGGGAATGAGCAGTTCTTC.